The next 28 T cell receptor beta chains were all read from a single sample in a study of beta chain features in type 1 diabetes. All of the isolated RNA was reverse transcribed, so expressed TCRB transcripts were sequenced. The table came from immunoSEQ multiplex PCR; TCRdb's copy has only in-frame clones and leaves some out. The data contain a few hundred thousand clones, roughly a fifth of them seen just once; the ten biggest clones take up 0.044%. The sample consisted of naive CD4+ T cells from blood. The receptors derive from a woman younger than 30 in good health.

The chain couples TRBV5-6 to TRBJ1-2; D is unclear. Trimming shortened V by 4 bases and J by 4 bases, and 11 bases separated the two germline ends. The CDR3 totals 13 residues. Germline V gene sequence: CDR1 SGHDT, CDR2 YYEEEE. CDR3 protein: CASSAGLGYGYTF. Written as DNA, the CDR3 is TGTGCCAGCAGCGCGGGGTTGGGCTATGGCTACACCTTC.

CDR3 region: CASSLAPGVGNQPQHF. CDR3 in DNA: TGCGCCAGCAGCTTGGCCCCGGGGGTCGGCAATCAGCCCCAGCATTTT. The chain carries TRBV5-1 and TRBJ1-5; perhaps TRBD1 as D (5 bases). Germline V CDR1 and CDR2: SGHRS, YFSETQ. V gave up 0 bases and J gave up 2 bases, with 12 bases separating them. This CDR3 is built from 16 residues.

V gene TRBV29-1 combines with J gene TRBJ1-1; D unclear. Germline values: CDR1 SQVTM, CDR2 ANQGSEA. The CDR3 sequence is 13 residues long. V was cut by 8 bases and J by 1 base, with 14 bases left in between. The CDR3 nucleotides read TGCAGCCTAAGAACCCTTCAGAACACTGAAGCTTTCTTT. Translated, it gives CSLRTLQNTEAFF.

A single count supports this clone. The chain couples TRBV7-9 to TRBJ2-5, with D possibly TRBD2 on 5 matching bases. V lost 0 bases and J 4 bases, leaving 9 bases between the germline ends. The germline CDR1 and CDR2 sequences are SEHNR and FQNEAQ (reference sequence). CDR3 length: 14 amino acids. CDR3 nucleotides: TGTGCCAGCAGCTTAGCGACGAGCGGAGAGACCCAGTACTTC. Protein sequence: CASSLATSGETQYF.

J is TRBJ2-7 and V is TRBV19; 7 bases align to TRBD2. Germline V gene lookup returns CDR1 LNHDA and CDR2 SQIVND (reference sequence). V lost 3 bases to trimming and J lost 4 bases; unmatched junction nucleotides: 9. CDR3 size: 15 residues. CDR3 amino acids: CASSIKGLADYEQYF. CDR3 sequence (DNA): TGTGCCAGTAGTATTAAGGGGCTAGCGGATTACGAGCAGTACTTC.

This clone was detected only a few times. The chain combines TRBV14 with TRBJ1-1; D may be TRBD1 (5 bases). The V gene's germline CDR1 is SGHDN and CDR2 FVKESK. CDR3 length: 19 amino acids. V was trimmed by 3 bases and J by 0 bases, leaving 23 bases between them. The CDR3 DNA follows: TGTGCCAGCAGCCATCCAAAAGGGAGTCGGGGGGGTATGAACACTGAAGCTTTCTTT. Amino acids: CASSHPKGSRGGMNTEAFF.

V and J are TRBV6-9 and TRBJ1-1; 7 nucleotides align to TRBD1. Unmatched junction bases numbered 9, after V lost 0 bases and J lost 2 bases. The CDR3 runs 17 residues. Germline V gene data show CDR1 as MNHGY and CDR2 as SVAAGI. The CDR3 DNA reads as TGTGCCAGCAGTTATTCGAGGGCAGGGACAGTCAACACTGAAGCTTTCTTT. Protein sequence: CASSYSRAGTVNTEAFF.

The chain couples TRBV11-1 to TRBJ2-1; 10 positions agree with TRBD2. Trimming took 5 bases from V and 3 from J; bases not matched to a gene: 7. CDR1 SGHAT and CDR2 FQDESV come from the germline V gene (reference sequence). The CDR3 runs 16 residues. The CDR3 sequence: CASSPLAGGHYNEQFF. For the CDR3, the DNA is TGTGCCAGCAGCCCATTAGCGGGAGGACACTACAATGAGCAGTTCTTC.

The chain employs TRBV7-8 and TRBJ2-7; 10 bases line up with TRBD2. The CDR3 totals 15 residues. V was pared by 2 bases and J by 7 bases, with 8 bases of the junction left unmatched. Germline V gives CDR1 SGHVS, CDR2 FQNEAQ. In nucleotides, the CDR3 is TGTGCCAGCAGCTTAAGGCTAGCGGGAGTGGGGGAGCAGTACTTC. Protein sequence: CASSLRLAGVGEQYF.

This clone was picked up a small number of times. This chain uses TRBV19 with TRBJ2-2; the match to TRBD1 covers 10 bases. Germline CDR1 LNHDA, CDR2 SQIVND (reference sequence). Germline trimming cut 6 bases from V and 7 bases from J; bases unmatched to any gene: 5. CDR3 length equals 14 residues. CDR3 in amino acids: CASSDRGRSGELFF. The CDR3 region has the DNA TGTGCCAGTAGCGACAGGGGGCGAAGCGGGGAGCTGTTTTTT.

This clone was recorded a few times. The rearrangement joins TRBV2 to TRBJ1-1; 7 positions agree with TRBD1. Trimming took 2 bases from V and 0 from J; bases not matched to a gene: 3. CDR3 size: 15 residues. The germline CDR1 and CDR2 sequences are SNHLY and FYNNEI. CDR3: CASSEPTGMNTEAFF. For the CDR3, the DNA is TGTGCCAGCAGTGAACCGACAGGGATGAACACTGAAGCTTTCTTT.

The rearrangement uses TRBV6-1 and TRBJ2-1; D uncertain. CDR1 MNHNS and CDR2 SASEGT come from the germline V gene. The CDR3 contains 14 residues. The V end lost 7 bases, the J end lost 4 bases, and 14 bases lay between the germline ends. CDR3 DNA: TGTGCCAGCATCCCATTTAGCACTTACAATGAGCAGTTCTTC. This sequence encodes CASIPFSTYNEQFF.

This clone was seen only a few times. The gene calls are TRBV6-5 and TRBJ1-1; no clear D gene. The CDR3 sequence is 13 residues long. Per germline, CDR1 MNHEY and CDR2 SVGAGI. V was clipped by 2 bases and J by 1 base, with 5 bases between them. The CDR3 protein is CASSYESNTEAFF. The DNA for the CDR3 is TGTGCCAGCAGTTACGAGTCGAACACTGAAGCTTTCTTT.

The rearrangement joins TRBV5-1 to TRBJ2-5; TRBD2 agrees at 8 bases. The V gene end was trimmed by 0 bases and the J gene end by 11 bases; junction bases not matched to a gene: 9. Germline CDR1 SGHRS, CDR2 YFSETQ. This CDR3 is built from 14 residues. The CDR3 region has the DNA TGCGCCAGCAGCTTGGGTCTACTGGAGCGGGAGCAGTACTTC. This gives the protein CASSLGLLEREQYF.

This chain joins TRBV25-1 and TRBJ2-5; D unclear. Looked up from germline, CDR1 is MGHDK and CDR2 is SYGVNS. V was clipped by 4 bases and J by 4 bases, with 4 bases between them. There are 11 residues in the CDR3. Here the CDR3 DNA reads TGTGCCAGCAGTGTCGGAGAGACCCAGTACTTC. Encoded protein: CASSVGETQYF.

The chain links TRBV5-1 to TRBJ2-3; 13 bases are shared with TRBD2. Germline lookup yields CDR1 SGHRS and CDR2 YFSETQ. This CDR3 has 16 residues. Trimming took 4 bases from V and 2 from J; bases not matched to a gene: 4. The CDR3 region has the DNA TGCGCCAGCAGCCCTGGGACTAGCGGGGCCACAGATACGCAGTATTTT. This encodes CASSPGTSGATDTQYF. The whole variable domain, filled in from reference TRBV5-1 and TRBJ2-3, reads KAGVTQTPRYLIKTRGQQVTLSCSPISGHRSVSWYQQTPGQGLQFLFEYFSETQRNKGNFPGRFSGRQFSNSRSEMNVSTLELGDSALYLCASSPGTSGATDTQYFGPGTRLTVL.

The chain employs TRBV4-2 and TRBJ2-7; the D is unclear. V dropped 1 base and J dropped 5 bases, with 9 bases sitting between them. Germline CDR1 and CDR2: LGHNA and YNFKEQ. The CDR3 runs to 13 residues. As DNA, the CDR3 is TGTGCCAGCAGCCAAGGTCCCCGAGACGAGCAGTACTTC. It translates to CASSQGPRDEQYF.

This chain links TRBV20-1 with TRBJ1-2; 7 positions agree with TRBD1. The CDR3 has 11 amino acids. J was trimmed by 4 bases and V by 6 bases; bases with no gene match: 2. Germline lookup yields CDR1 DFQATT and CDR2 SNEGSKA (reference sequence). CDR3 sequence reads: CSAGQIYGYTF. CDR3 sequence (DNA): TGCAGTGCGGGACAGATCTATGGCTACACCTTC.

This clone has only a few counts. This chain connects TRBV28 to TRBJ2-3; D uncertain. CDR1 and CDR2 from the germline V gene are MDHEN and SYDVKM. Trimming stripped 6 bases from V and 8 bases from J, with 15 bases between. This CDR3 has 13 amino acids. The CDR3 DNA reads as TGTGCCAGCAGGCTAGGTATCCGAGGTACGCAGTATTTT. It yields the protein CASRLGIRGTQYF. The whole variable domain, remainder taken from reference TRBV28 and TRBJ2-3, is DVKVTQSSRYLVKRTGEKVFLECVQDMDHENMFWYRQDPGLGLRLIYFSYDVKMKEKGDIPEGYSVSREKKERFSLILESASTNQTSMYLCASRLGIRGTQYFGPGTRLTVL.

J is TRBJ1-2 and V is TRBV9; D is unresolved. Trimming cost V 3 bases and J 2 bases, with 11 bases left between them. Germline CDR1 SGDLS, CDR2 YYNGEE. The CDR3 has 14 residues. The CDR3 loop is CASSARGGNYGYTF. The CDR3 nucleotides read TGTGCCAGCAGCGCCCGGGGAGGGAACTATGGCTACACCTTC.

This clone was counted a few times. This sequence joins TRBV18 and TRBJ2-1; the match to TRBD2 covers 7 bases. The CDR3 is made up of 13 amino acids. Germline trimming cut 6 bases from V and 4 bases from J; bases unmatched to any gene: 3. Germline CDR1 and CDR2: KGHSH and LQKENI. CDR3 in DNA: TGTGCCAGCTCTCTAGCGGAGTACAATGAGCAGTTCTTC. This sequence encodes CASSLAEYNEQFF.

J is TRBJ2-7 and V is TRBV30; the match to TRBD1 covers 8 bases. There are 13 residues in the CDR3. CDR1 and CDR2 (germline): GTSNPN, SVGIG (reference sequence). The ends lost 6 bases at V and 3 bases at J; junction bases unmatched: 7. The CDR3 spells CACRDRGGYEQYF. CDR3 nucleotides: TGTGCCTGTAGAGACAGGGGAGGCTACGAGCAGTACTTC.

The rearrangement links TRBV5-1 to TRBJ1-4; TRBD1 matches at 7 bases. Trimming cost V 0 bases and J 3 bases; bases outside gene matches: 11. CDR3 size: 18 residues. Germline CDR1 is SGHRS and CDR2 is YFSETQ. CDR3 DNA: TGCGCCAGCAGCTTGGGTCAGGCGTCCGGGACAGCTAATGAAAAACTGTTTTTT. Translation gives CASSLGQASGTANEKLFF.

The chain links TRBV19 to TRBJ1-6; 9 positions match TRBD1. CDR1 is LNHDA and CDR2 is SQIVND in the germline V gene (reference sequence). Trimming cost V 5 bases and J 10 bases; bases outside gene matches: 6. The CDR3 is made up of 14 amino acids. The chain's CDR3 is CASSYDRGVSPLHF. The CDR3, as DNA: TGTGCCAGTAGTTATGACAGGGGGGTATCACCCCTCCACTTT.

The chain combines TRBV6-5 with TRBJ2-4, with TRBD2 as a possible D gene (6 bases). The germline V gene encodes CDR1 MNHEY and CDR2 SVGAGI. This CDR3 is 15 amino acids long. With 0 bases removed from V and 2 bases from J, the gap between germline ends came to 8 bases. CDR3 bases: TGTGCCAGCAGTTACTCGGGGGGTTCCAAAAACATTCAGTACTTC. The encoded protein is CASSYSGGSKNIQYF.

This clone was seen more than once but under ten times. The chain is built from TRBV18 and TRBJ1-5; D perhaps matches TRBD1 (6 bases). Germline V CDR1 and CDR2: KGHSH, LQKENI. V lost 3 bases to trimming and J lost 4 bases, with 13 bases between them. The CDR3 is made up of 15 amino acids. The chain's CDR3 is CASSPFQGSNQPQHF. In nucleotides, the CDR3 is TGTGCCAGCTCACCGTTTCAGGGGAGTAATCAGCCCCAGCATTTT.

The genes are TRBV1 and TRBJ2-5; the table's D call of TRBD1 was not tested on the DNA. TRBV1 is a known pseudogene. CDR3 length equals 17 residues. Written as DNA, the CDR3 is TGCACCAGCAGCCAACCTTGGGGGCTGCTCGTTTCGGAGACCCAGTACTTC. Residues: CTSSQPWGLLVSETQYF.

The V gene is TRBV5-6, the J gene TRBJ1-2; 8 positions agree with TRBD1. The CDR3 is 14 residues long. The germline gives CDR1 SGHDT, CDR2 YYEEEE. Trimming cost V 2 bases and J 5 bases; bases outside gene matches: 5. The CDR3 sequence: CASSFRTGLYGYTF. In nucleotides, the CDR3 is TGTGCCAGCAGCTTTAGGACAGGGCTTTATGGCTACACCTTC.